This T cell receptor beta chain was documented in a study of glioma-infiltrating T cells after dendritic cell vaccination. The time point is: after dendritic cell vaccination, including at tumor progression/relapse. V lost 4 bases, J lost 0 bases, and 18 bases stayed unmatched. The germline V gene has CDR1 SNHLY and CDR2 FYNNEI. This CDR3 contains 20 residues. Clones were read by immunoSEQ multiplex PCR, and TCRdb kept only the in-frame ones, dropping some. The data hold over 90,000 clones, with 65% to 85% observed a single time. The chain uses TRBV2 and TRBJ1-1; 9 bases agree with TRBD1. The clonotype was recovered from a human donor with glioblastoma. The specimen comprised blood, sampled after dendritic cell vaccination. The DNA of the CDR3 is TGTGCCAGCAGTGGAGGGACAGGGCCCCCGAAGAGCGACCTGAACACTGAAGCTTTCTTT. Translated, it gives CASSGGTGPPKSDLNTEAFF.